These T cell receptor beta chains were read from a single sample in a study of human CD8 memory T cell subsets. No DNA is given; TCRdb re-called the 5' RACE reads and lists each CDR3 protein once. The sample is made up of several thousand distinct CDR3 sequences, and the top ten hold around 16% of it. The sample comprised CD8+ T cells from PBMCs. Source of these receptors: a human donor in good health. The CDR3 runs from the conserved cysteine through the conserved F or W. Some rows mark clone size as missing; the rest say once, few, many or name a class of expanded clone.

v_gene: TRBV27
abundance: -
j_gene: TRBJ2-6
CDR3aa: CASSLLHSGANVLTF

v_gene: TRBV5-1
abundance: -
j_gene: TRBJ2-7
CDR3aa: CASSLGTDYEQYF

v_gene: TRBV7-8
abundance: -
j_gene: TRBJ2-5
CDR3aa: CASSTRTSGQETQYF

v_gene: TRBV4-1
abundance: -
j_gene: TRBJ2-7
CDR3aa: CASRGLGDYEQYF

v_gene: TRBV14
abundance: -
j_gene: TRBJ2-1
CDR3aa: CASSQDPPPAHNEQFF

v_gene: TRBV19
abundance: -
j_gene: TRBJ1-3
CDR3aa: CASSLRTAASGNTIYF

v_gene: TRBV4-1
abundance: medium-sized
j_gene: TRBJ2-7
CDR3aa: CASSPLGLRETYEQYF

v_gene: TRBV5-5
abundance: hyperexpanded
j_gene: TRBJ2-2
CDR3aa: CASSLVEENTGELFF

v_gene: TRBV7-9
abundance: -
j_gene: TRBJ2-1
CDR3aa: CASSHSPNEQFF

v_gene: TRBV28
abundance: medium-sized
j_gene: TRBJ2-5
CDR3aa: CASSFRRDRALSQETQYF

v_gene: TRBV4-3
abundance: -
j_gene: TRBJ2-5
CDR3aa: CASSQDLGGRETETQYF

v_gene: TRBV12-3/TRBV12-4
abundance: -
j_gene: TRBJ1-2
CDR3aa: CASSVRGVGGPNYGYTF

v_gene: TRBV9
abundance: -
j_gene: TRBJ2-1
CDR3aa: CASSVGTGATSSYNEQFF

v_gene: TRBV7-9
abundance: -
j_gene: TRBJ1-1
CDR3aa: CASSSHGSMNTEAFF

v_gene: TRBV30
abundance: -
j_gene: TRBJ2-1
CDR3aa: CAWSSGNYNEQFF

v_gene: TRBV6-2/TRBV6-3
abundance: -
j_gene: TRBJ2-7
CDR3aa: CASSITGAYYEQYF

v_gene: TRBV4-3
abundance: medium-sized
j_gene: TRBJ2-7
CDR3aa: CASSQDWAGGFYEQYF

v_gene: TRBV6-2/TRBV6-3
abundance: -
j_gene: TRBJ2-5
CDR3aa: CASSLLAENQETQYF

v_gene: TRBV5-1
abundance: -
j_gene: TRBJ2-7
CDR3aa: CASRTEHYEQYF

v_gene: TRBV3-1
abundance: -
j_gene: TRBJ1-6
CDR3aa: CASSENSPLHF

v_gene: TRBV30
abundance: -
j_gene: TRBJ2-7
CDR3aa: CAWSMWDSYEQYF

v_gene: TRBV6-5
abundance: -
j_gene: TRBJ2-1
CDR3aa: CASCSGGHNEQFF

v_gene: TRBV29-1
abundance: medium-sized
j_gene: TRBJ2-7
CDR3aa: CSVGGQGAPKQYF

v_gene: TRBV5-1
abundance: -
j_gene: TRBJ2-3
CDR3aa: CASILEGTDTQYF

v_gene: TRBV7-3
abundance: -
j_gene: TRBJ2-1
CDR3aa: CASSPRGTSGRNEQFF

v_gene: TRBV7-9
abundance: -
j_gene: TRBJ1-1
CDR3aa: CASSSPLATGGVGDTEAFF